Listed below are T cell receptor beta chains from one sample, sequenced in a study of cytomegalovirus exposure and HLA in healthy donors. Some clones are missing from TCRdb's copy, which holds only in-frame ones; the method was immunoSEQ multiplex PCR. Among 150,000 to 200,000 clones listed, roughly 85% were seen once. The sample comprised PBMCs. These receptor sequences come from a woman aged 45-59 years in good health and CMV-seronegative. Each CDR3 is given with its conserved first and last residue. A D gene is named only where the DNA matches it firmly. Clone size is shown for a subset of rows, as once, few, many or a class of expanded clone.

d_call: TRBD1
clone_size: once
j_call: TRBJ2-7
v_call: TRBV19
cdr3_nt: TGTGCCAGTAGTGTAGGACAGGTAGCCGAGCAGTACTTC
cdr3_aa: CASSVGQVAEQYF

d_call: TRBD1
clone_size: NA
j_call: TRBJ2-1
v_call: TRBV19
cdr3_nt: TGTGCCAGTAGTATGATGAGGGGGCGACGGAATGAGCAGTTCTTC
cdr3_aa: CASSMMRGRRNEQFF

d_call: NA
clone_size: NA
j_call: TRBJ2-2
v_call: TRBV7-8
cdr3_nt: TGTGCCAGTACCCTTCCAGCAGGGGAAGTCACCGGGGAGCTGTTTTTT
cdr3_aa: CASTLPAGEVTGELFF

d_call: NA
clone_size: NA
j_call: TRBJ2-1
v_call: TRBV21-1
cdr3_nt: TGTGCCAGCAGCAAAGCCCCGTGCGGGGCGACTAGCGGGGGGCACAATGAGCAGTTCTTC
cdr3_aa: CASSKAPCGATSGGHNEQFF

d_call: NA
clone_size: NA
j_call: TRBJ2-3
v_call: TRBV27
cdr3_nt: TGTGCCAGCAGCCTCGGAGGGGCGACTTCTATTACGCAGTATTTT
cdr3_aa: CASSLGGATSITQYF

d_call: NA
clone_size: NA
j_call: TRBJ1-5
v_call: TRBV6-6
cdr3_nt: TGTGCCAGCCTACAGGGTGGGGTTAGCAATCAGCCCCAGCATTTT
cdr3_aa: CASLQGGVSNQPQHF

d_call: TRBD1
clone_size: NA
j_call: TRBJ2-7
v_call: TRBV7-9
cdr3_nt: TGTGCCAGCAGCAAACCGGGACAGAGCTCCTACGAGCAGTACTTC
cdr3_aa: CASSKPGQSSYEQYF

d_call: NA
clone_size: NA
j_call: TRBJ1-1
v_call: TRBV18
cdr3_nt: TGTGCCAGCTCACCATGGACAGAGAACACTGAAGCTTTCTTT
cdr3_aa: CASSPWTENTEAFF

d_call: TRBD1
clone_size: NA
j_call: TRBJ2-7
v_call: TRBV29-1
cdr3_nt: TGCAGCGGGGGACAGTCCTACGAGCAGTACTTC
cdr3_aa: CSGGQSYEQYF

d_call: NA
clone_size: few
j_call: TRBJ1-1
v_call: TRBV6-5
cdr3_nt: TGTGCCAGCAGTTACGGCAGGCCGCCAAAGAGCACTGAAGCTTTCTTT
cdr3_aa: CASSYGRPPKSTEAFF

d_call: NA
clone_size: NA
j_call: TRBJ1-6
v_call: TRBV30
cdr3_nt: TGTGCCTGGAACGGCAGGGAGGGACTCTATAATTCACCCCTCCACTTT
cdr3_aa: CAWNGREGLYNSPLHF

d_call: TRBD1
clone_size: NA
j_call: TRBJ1-1
v_call: TRBV28
cdr3_nt: TGTGCCAGCAGCCCTGGACGGGCAGGGGGGAACACTGAAGCTTTCTTT
cdr3_aa: CASSPGRAGGNTEAFF

d_call: TRBD1
clone_size: NA
j_call: TRBJ2-7
v_call: TRBV30
cdr3_nt: TGTGCCTGGAGTGTACAAAGGACAGGGCCGGCCTACTTC
cdr3_aa: CAWSVQRTGPAYF

d_call: TRBD1
clone_size: NA
j_call: TRBJ1-5
v_call: TRBV19
cdr3_nt: TGTGCCAGTAGTATTGGGACAGGGTGGGATCAGCCCCAGCATTTT
cdr3_aa: CASSIGTGWDQPQHF

d_call: NA
clone_size: NA
j_call: TRBJ2-1
v_call: TRBV7-6
cdr3_nt: TGTGCCAGCAGCTTGGGACTTGACAATGAGCAGTTCTTC
cdr3_aa: CASSLGLDNEQFF

d_call: NA
clone_size: few
j_call: TRBJ1-1
v_call: TRBV7-9
cdr3_nt: TGTGCCATCTCGGTTGAGGCGAACACTGAAGCTTTCTTT
cdr3_aa: CAISVEANTEAFF

d_call: NA
clone_size: NA
j_call: TRBJ2-1
v_call: TRBV10-2
cdr3_nt: TGCGCCAGCGCCCGAAGCGGAAATGAGCAGTTCTTC
cdr3_aa: CASARSGNEQFF

d_call: NA
clone_size: NA
j_call: TRBJ1-1
v_call: TRBV7-2
cdr3_nt: TGTGCCAGCAGCCCTTCTAGGGGGACAACGGCTTTCTTT
cdr3_aa: CASSPSRGTTAFF

d_call: TRBD2
clone_size: few
j_call: TRBJ2-1
v_call: TRBV7-9
cdr3_nt: TGTGCCAGCAGCCTATTCCTGACTAGCGTAAGCAATGAGCAGTTCTTC
cdr3_aa: CASSLFLTSVSNEQFF

d_call: NA
clone_size: NA
j_call: TRBJ2-1
v_call: TRBV4-1
cdr3_nt: TGCGCCAGCAGCCAAGAGTCCGCGACTCGGAGGCAGTTCTTC
cdr3_aa: CASSQESATRRQFF